The clone carrying this TCR beta chain was counted a single time. What it binds is not known. This sample is part of a study of cytotoxic CD8 clonotypes in ibrutinib-treated CLL. General study findings and limits: The study found clonality rose at ibrutinib response, then fell toward baseline at progression.

TCRdb's copy holds only in-frame clones and misses some; the assay was immunoSEQ multiplex PCR. The sample has over 100,000 clones; approximately 85% are singletons. The CDR3 consists of 15 residues. Losses at the gene ends were 9 bases for V and 2 bases for J; bases not matched to a gene: 10. CDR1 LNHDA and CDR2 SQIVND come from the germline V gene (reference sequence). Specimen: PBMCs, collected after 24 months of ibrutinib treatment. The clonotype comes from a human donor with chronic lymphocytic leukemia. The gene calls are TRBV19 and TRBJ2-3, with TRBD2 matching 8 bases. In nucleotides, the CDR3 is TGTGCCAGCGGACTTTTGCGGGGGGACACAGATACGCAGTATTTT. Its protein product is CASGLLRGDTDTQYF.